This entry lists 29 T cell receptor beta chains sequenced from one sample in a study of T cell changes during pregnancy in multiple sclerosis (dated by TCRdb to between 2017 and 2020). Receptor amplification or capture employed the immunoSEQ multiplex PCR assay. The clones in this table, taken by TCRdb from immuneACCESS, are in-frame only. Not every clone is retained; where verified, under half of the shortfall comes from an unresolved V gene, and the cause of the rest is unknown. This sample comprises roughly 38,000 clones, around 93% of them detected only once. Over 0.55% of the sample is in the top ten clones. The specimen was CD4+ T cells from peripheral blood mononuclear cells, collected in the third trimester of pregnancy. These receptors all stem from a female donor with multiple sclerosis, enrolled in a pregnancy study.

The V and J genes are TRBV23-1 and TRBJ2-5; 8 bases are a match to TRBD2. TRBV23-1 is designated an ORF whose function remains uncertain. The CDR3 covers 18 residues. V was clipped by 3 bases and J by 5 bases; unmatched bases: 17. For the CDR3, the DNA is TGCGCCAGCAGTCAGGGGTCACGCGGACTAGCAAAATTCGAGACCCAGTACTTC. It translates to CASSQGSRGLAKFETQYF.

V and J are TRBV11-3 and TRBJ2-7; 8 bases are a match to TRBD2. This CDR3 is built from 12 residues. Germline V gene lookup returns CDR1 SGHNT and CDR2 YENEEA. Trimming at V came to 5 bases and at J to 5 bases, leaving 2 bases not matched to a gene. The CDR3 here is CASSKAGDEQYF. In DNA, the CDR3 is TGTGCCAGCAGCAAAGCGGGAGACGAGCAGTACTTC.

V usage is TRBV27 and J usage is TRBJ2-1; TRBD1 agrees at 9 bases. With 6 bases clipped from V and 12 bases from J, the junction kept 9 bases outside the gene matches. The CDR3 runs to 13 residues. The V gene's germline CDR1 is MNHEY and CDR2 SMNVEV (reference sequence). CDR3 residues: CASSLGQGRVQFF. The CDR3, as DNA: TGTGCCAGCAGCCTTGGACAGGGGAGGGTGCAGTTCTTC.

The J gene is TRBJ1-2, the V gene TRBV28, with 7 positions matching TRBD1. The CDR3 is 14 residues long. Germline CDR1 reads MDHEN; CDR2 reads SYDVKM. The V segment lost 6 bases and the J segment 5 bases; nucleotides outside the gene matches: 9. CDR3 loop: CASRWTGSSYGYTF. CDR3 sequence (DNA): TGTGCCAGCAGATGGACAGGATCCTCGTATGGCTACACCTTC.

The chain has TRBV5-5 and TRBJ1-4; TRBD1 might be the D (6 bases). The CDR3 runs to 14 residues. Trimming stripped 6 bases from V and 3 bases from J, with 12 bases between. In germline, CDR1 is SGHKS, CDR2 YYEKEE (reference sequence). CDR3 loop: CASTSGEPNEKLFF. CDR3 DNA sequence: TGTGCCAGCACCTCAGGGGAGCCTAATGAAAAACTGTTTTTT. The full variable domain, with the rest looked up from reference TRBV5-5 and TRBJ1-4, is DAGVTQSPTHLIKTRGQQVTLRCSPISGHKSVSWYQQVLGQGPQFIFQYYEKEERGRGNFPDRFSARQFPNYSSELNVNALLLGDSALYLCASTSGEPNEKLFFGSGTQLSVL.

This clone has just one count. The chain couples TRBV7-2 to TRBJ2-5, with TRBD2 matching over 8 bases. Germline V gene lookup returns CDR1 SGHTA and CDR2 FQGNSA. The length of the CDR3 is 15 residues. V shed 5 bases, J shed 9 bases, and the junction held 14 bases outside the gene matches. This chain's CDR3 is CASSRTSSASGSQYF. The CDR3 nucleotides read TGTGCCAGCAGCCGGACTAGCAGTGCTTCCGGGTCCCAGTACTTC.

As DNA, the CDR3 is TGTGCCAGTACCCTAGCCGGGACAGGGATCGGGGAGCTGTTTTTT. Translating it yields CASTLAGTGIGELFF. The V and J genes are TRBV19 and TRBJ2-2; the match to TRBD1 covers 9 bases. Germline V lookup: CDR1 LNHDA, CDR2 SQIVND (reference sequence). Germline trimming cut 7 bases from V and 7 bases from J; bases unmatched to any gene: 10. This CDR3 spans 15 amino acids.

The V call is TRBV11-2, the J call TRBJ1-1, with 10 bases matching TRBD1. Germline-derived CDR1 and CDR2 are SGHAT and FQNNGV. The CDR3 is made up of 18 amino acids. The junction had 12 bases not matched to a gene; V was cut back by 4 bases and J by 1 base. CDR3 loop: CASSSRDRGLVPNTEAFF. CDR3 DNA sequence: TGTGCCAGCAGCTCTCGGGACAGGGGCCTTGTCCCGAACACTGAAGCTTTCTTT.

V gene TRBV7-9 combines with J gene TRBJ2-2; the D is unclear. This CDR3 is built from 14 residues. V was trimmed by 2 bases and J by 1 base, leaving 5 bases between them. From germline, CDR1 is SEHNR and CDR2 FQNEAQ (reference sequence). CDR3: CASSLRENTGELFF. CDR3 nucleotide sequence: TGTGCCAGCAGCTTACGAGAGAACACCGGGGAGCTGTTTTTT.

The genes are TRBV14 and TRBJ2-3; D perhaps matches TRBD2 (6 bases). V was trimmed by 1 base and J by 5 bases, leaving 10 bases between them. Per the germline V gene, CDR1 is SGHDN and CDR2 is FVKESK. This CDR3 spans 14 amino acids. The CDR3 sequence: CASSQGARGDTQYF. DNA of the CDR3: TGTGCCAGCAGCCAAGGGGCGCGGGGAGATACGCAGTATTTT.

The CDR3, as DNA: TGTGCCAGCAGCTTAGTCGGCGGGATCGGCGAGCAGTACTTC. Amino acids: CASSLVGGIGEQYF. The chain carries TRBV11-2 and TRBJ2-7; the D gene is possibly TRBD2 (6 bases). CDR3 size: 14 residues. V was trimmed by 1 base and J by 6 bases, leaving 13 bases between them. Germline V gene sequence: CDR1 SGHAT, CDR2 FQNNGV.

The CDR3 reads CASSIADRGSQPQHF. DNA for the CDR3: TGTGCCAGTAGTATAGCGGACAGGGGGAGTCAGCCCCAGCATTTT. V gene TRBV19 combines with J gene TRBJ1-5, with 10 bases lining up with TRBD1. The CDR3 has 15 amino acids. Trimming cost V 1 base and J 6 bases; bases outside gene matches: 3. Germline V gene data show CDR1 as LNHDA and CDR2 as SQIVND (reference sequence). Complete variable domain (other parts from reference TRBV19 and TRBJ1-5): DGGITQSPKYLFRKEGQNVTLSCEQNLNHDAMYWYRQDPGQGLRLIYYSQIVNDFQKGDIAEGYSVSREKKESFPLTVTSAQKNPTAFYLCASSIADRGSQPQHFGDGTRLSIL.

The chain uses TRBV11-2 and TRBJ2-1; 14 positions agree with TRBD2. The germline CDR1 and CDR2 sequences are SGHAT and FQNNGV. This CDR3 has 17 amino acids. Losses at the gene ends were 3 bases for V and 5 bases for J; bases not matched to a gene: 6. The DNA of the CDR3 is TGTGCCAGCAGCTTGAGACTAGCGGGAGGGGAACACAATGAGCAGTTCTTC. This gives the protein CASSLRLAGGEHNEQFF.

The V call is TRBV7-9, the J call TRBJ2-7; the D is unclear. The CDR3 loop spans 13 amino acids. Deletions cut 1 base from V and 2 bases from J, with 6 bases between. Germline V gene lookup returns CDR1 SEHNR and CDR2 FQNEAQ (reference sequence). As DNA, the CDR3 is TGTGCCAGCAGCTTAGAGTCAGCCTACGAGCAGTACTTC. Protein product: CASSLESAYEQYF. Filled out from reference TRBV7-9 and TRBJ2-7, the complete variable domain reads DTGVSQNPRHKITKRGQNVTFRCDPISEHNRLYWYRQTLGQGPEFLTYFQNEAQLEKSRLLSDRFSAERPKGSFSTLEIQRTEQGDSAMYLCASSLESAYEQYFGPGTRLTVT.

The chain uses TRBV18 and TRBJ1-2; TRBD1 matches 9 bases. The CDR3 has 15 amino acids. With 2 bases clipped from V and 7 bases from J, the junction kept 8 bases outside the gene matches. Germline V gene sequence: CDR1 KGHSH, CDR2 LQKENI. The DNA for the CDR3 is TGTGCCAGCTCACCAAACGGGGACAGGGTCGGTGGCTACACCTTC. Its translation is CASSPNGDRVGGYTF.

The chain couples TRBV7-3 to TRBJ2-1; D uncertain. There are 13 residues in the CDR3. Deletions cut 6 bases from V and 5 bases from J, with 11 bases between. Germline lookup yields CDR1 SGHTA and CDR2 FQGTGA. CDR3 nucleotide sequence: TGTGCCAGCAGTTACTCTAGGAACAATGAGCAGTTCTTC. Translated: CASSYSRNNEQFF.

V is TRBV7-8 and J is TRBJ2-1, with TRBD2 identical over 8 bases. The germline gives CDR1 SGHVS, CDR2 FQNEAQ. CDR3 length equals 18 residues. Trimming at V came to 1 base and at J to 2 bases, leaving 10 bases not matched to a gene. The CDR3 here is CASSLDSLAGGAYNEQFF. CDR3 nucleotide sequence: TGTGCCAGCAGCTTAGACTCGCTCGCGGGAGGAGCCTACAATGAGCAGTTCTTC.

The chain's CDR3 is CASSGTGVFTDTQYF. In nucleotides, the CDR3 is TGTGCCAGCAGCGGGACGGGGGTGTTCACAGATACGCAGTATTTT. The V call is TRBV5-4, the J call TRBJ2-3; perhaps TRBD2 as D (6 bases). The V end lost 4 bases, the J end lost 2 bases, and 14 bases lay between the germline ends. CDR3 size: 15 residues. CDR1 and CDR2 from the germline V gene are SGHNT and YYREEE (reference sequence).

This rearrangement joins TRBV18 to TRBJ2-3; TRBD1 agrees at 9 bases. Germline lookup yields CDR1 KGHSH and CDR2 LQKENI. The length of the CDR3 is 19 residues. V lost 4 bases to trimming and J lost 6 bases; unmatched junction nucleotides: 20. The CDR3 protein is CASSLFASTGTGSPDTQYF. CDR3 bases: TGTGCCAGCTCACTTTTCGCATCTACCGGGACAGGGAGCCCGGATACGCAGTATTTT. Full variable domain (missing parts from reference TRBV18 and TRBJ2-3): NAGVMQNPRHLVRRRGQEARLRCSPMKGHSHVYWYRQLPEEGLKFMVYLQKENIIDESGMPKERFSAEFPKEGPSILRIQQVVRGDSAAYFCASSLFASTGTGSPDTQYFGPGTRLTVL.

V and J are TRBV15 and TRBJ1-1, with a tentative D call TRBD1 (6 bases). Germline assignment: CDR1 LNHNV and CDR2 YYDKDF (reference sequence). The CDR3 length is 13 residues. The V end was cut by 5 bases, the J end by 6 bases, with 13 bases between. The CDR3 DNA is TGTGCCACCAGCGGTCCGGGACAAGCTGAAGCTTTCTTT. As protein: CATSGPGQAEAFF. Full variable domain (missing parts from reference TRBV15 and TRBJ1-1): DAMVIQNPRYQVTQFGKPVTLSCSQTLNHNVMYWYQQKSSQAPKLLFHYYDKDFNNEADTPDNFQSRRPNTSFCFLDIRSPGLGDTAMYLCATSGPGQAEAFFGQGTRLTVV.

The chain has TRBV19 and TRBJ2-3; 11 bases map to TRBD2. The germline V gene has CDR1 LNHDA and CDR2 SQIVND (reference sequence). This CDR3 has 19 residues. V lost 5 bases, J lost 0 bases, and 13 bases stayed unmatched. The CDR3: CASSPLRLAGSSSTDTQYF. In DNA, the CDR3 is TGTGCCAGTAGTCCCCTCCGACTAGCGGGGTCTTCTAGCACAGATACGCAGTATTTT.

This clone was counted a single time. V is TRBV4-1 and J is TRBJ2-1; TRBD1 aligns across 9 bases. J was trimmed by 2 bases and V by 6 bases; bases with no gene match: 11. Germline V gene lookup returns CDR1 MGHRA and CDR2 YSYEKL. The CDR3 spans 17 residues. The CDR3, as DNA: TGCGCCAGCAGTCAAACCGGGACAGGGTTCGCCTACAATGAGCAGTTCTTC. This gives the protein CASSQTGTGFAYNEQFF.

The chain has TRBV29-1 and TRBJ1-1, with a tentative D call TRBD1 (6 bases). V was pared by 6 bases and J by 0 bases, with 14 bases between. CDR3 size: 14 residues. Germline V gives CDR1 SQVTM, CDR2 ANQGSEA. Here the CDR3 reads CSVVGQTMNTEAFF. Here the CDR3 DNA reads TGCAGCGTCGTCGGACAGACAATGAACACTGAAGCTTTCTTT.

CDR3: CASSLLAGDKYF. CDR3 sequence (DNA): TGTGCCAGCAGCTTACTTGCGGGGGACAAGTACTTC. V gene TRBV7-9 combines with J gene TRBJ2-7; D is perhaps TRBD2 (7 bases). Looked up from germline, CDR1 is SEHNR and CDR2 is FQNEAQ (reference sequence). There are 12 residues in the CDR3. Trimming took off 2 bases at V and 11 bases at J, with 13 bases between the two ends.

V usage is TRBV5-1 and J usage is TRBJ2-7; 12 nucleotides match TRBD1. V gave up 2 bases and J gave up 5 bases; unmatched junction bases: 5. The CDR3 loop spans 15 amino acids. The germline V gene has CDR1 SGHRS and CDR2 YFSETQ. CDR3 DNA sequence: TGCGCCAGCAGCTTAAGTGGGACAGGGGGCCACGAGCAGTACTTC. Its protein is CASSLSGTGGHEQYF.

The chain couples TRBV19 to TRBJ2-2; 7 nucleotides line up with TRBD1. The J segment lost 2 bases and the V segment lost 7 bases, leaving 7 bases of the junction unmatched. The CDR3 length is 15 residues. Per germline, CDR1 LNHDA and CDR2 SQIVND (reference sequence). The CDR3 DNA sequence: TGTGCCAGTAAAGACAGGGTTCGCAACACCGGGGAGCTGTTTTTT. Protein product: CASKDRVRNTGELFF.

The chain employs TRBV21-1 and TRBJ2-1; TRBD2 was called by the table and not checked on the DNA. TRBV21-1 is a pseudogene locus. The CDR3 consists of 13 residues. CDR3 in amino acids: CASSKCGSNEQFF. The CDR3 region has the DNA TGTGCCAGCAGCAAATGCGGCAGCAATGAGCAGTTCTTC.

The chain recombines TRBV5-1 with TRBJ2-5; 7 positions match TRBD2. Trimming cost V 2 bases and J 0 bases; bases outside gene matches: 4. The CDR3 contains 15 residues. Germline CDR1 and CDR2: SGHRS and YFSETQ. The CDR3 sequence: CASSLLLANQETQYF. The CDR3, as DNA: TGCGCCAGCAGCTTACTACTAGCGAACCAAGAGACCCAGTACTTC. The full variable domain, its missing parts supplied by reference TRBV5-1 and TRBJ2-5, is KAGVTQTPRYLIKTRGQQVTLSCSPISGHRSVSWYQQTPGQGLQFLFEYFSETQRNKGNFPGRFSGRQFSNSRSEMNVSTLELGDSALYLCASSLLLANQETQYFGPGTRLLVL.

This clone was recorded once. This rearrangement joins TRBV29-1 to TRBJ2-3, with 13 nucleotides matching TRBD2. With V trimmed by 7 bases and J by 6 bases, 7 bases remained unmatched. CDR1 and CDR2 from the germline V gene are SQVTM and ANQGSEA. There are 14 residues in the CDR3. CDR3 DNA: TGCAGCGCCGTGACTAGCGGGAGGTCCGATACGCAGTATTTT. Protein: CSAVTSGRSDTQYF.